These 10 T cell receptor beta chains share one sample of origin, sequenced in a study of OX40 agonist ivuxolimab in advanced cancers. Sequenced by immunoSEQ multiplex PCR; TCRdb stores in-frame clones only, minus some. This sample has more than 85,000 clones, with roughly nine tenths found just once. The sample in question was CD4+ or CD8+ T cells sorted from blood, obtained in a trial of the OX40 agonist ivuxolimab. Source of these receptors: an adult with an advanced solid tumor such as melanoma, head and neck, liver or kidney cancer.

The chain is built from TRBV7-9 and TRBJ2-7; possibly TRBD1 or TRBD2 for D (6 bases each). The V end lost 5 bases, the J end lost 2 bases, and 13 bases lay between the germline ends. The CDR3 is 14 amino acids. Germline V CDR1 and CDR2: SEHNR, FQNEAQ (reference sequence). This CDR3 reads CASSLDGGPYEQYF. CDR3 DNA sequence: TGTGCCAGCAGCCTGGACGGGGGCCCCTACGAGCAGTACTTC. The complete variable domain, with remaining parts taken from reference TRBV7-9 and TRBJ2-7, reads DTGVSQNPRHKITKRGQNVTFRCDPISEHNRLYWYRQTLGQGPEFLTYFQNEAQLEKSRLLSDRFSAERPKGSFSTLEIQRTEQGDSAMYLCASSLDGGPYEQYFGPGTRLTVT.

This rearrangement joins TRBV30 to TRBJ2-5, with TRBD2 identical over 10 bases. This CDR3 has 15 amino acids. CDR1 and CDR2 from the germline V gene are GTSNPN and SVGIG (reference sequence). V shed 1 base, J shed 7 bases, and the junction held 9 bases outside the gene matches. The CDR3, as DNA: TGTGCCTGGAGTGGGCCTAGCGGGAGAGGGGGGACCCAGTACTTC. Residues: CAWSGPSGRGGTQYF.

This chain links TRBV11-2 with TRBJ2-3; 9 bases map to TRBD1. This CDR3 is built from 15 residues. The germline V gene has CDR1 SGHAT and CDR2 FQNNGV. Trimming removed 3 bases from V and 6 bases from J; junction bases left unmatched: 7. CDR3 residues: CASSLGTGFRDTQYF. CDR3 sequence (DNA): TGTGCCAGCAGCTTGGGGACAGGGTTTCGGGATACGCAGTATTTT.

V gene TRBV11-1 combines with J gene TRBJ2-7; D possibly uses TRBD1 or TRBD2 (5 bases each). Looked up from germline, CDR1 is SGHAT and CDR2 is FQDESV (reference sequence). Trimming left V 1 base short and J 7 bases short, with 11 bases between. The CDR3 length is 13 residues. The CDR3: CASSLGGGSEQYF. DNA for the CDR3: TGTGCCAGCAGCTTAGGTGGGGGATCGGAGCAGTACTTC.

The genes are TRBV5-6 and TRBJ2-3; maybe TRBD1 (6 bases). V lost 2 bases and J 0 bases, leaving 13 bases between the germline ends. Germline V gene lookup returns CDR1 SGHDT and CDR2 YYEEEE. This CDR3 spans 16 amino acids. The CDR3 DNA sequence: TGTGCCAGCAGCTTTCCGACAGGTACCAGCACAGATACGCAGTATTTT. Translation gives CASSFPTGTSTDTQYF.

The rearrangement uses TRBV6-5 and TRBJ2-7, with 9 bases matching TRBD2. This CDR3 has 16 residues. The V gene end was trimmed by 4 bases and the J gene end by 0 bases; junction bases not matched to a gene: 7. Germline V gene lookup returns CDR1 MNHEY and CDR2 SVGAGI. Written as DNA, the CDR3 is TGTGCCAGCAGTTGGGGTAGCGGGAGCCTCTCCTACGAGCAGTACTTC. Translated, it gives CASSWGSGSLSYEQYF.

The J gene is TRBJ1-5, the V gene TRBV19; TRBD1 matches at 7 bases. J lost 7 bases, V lost 6 bases, and 9 bases had no gene match. Germline CDR1 reads LNHDA; CDR2 reads SQIVND (reference sequence). The CDR3 is made up of 14 amino acids. The CDR3 spells CASSHDRVQQPQHF. Here the CDR3 DNA reads TGTGCCAGTAGCCATGACAGGGTTCAACAGCCCCAGCATTTT.

This chain connects TRBV6-6 to TRBJ2-7, with D maybe TRBD2 (6 bases). Germline V CDR1 and CDR2: MNHNY, SVGAGI (reference sequence). The CDR3 is 15 residues long. V lost 8 bases and J 1 base, leaving 18 bases between the germline ends. This CDR3 reads CASWGGVGQSYEQYF. The CDR3 DNA sequence: TGTGCCAGCTGGGGCGGGGTAGGGCAGTCCTACGAGCAGTACTTC.

There are a few counts of this clone. V gene TRBV6-5 combines with J gene TRBJ2-3; 7 bases agree with TRBD1. Germline CDR1 reads MNHEY; CDR2 reads SVGAGI. V gave up 5 bases and J gave up 6 bases; unmatched junction bases: 8. This CDR3 region has 14 residues. Here the CDR3 reads CASSKSDRADTQYF. Written as DNA, the CDR3 is TGTGCCAGCAGTAAAAGCGACAGGGCGGATACGCAGTATTTT.

V is TRBV30 and J is TRBJ2-5; TRBD2 aligns across 8 bases. V dropped 3 bases and J dropped 1; count of bases not matched to a gene: 13. Germline V lookup: CDR1 GTSNPN, CDR2 SVGIG (reference sequence). This CDR3 is built from 17 residues. CDR3 DNA: TGTGCCTGGAGCCCACACGGGAGGGGGGGGTTCCAAGAGACCCAGTACTTC. It specifies CAWSPHGRGGFQETQYF.